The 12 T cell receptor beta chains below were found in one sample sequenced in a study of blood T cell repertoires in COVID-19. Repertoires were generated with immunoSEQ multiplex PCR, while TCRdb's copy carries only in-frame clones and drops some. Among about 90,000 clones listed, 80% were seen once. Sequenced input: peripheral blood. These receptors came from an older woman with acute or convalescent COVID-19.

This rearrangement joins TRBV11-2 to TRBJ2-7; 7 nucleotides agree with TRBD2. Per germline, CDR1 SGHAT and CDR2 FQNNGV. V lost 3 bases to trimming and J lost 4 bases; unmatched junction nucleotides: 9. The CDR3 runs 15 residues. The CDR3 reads CASSFWGGSVYEQYF. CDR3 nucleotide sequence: TGTGCCAGCAGCTTTTGGGGGGGAAGTGTTTACGAGCAGTACTTC.

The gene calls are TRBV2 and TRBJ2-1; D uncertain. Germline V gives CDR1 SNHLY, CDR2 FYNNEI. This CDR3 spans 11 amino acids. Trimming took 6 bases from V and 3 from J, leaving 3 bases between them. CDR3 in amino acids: CASSGYNEQFF. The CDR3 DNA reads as TGTGCCAGCAGCGGCTACAATGAGCAGTTCTTC.

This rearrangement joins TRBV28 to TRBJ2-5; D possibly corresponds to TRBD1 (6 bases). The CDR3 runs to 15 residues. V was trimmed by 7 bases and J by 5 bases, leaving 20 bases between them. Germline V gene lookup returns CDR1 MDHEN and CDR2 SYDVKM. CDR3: CASTRTSMGAETQYF. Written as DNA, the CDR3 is TGTGCCAGCACACGGACGTCGATGGGGGCGGAGACCCAGTACTTC.

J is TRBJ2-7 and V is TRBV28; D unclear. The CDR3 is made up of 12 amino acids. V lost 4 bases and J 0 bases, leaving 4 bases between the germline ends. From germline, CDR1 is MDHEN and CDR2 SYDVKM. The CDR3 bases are TGTGCCAGCAGTTCCCGCTCCTACGAGCAGTACTTC. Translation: CASSSRSYEQYF.

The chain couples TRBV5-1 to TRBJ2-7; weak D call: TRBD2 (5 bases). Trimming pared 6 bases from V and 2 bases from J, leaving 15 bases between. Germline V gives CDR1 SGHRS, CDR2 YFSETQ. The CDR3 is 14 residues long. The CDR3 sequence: CASNLGVAPYEQYF. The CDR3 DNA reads TGCGCCAGCAACCTGGGAGTGGCCCCCTACGAGCAGTACTTC.

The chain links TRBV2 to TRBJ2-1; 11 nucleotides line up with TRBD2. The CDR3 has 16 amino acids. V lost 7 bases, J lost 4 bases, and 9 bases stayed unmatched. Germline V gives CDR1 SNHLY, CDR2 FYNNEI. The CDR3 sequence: CASTLKRLAGYNEQFF. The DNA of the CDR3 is TGTGCCAGCACCCTCAAAAGACTAGCGGGATACAATGAGCAGTTCTTC.

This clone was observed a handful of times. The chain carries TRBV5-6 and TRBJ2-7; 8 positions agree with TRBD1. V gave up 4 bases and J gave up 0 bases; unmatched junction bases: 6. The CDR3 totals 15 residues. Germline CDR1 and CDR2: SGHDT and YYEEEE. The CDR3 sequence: CASSAYRGSSYEQYF. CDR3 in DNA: TGTGCCAGCAGCGCCTACAGGGGGTCCTCCTACGAGCAGTACTTC.

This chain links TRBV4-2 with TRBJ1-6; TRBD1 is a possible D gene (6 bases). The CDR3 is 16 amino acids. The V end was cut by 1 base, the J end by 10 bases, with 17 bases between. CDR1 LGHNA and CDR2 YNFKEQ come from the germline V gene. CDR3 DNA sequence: TGTGCCAGCAGCCAAGGAATAACAGGGCAAACCTCACCCCTCCACTTT. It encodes CASSQGITGQTSPLHF.

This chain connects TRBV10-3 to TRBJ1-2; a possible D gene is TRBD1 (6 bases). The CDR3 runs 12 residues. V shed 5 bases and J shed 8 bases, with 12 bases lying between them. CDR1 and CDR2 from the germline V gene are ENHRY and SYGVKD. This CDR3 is CAISTGTGGYTF. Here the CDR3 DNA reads TGTGCCATCAGTACAGGGACGGGGGGCTACACCTTC.

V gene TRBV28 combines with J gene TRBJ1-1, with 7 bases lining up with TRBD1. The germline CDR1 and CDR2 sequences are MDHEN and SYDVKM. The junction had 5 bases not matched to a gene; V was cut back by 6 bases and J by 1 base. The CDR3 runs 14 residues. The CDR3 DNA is TGTGCCAGCAGACGGGGGACAGCGAACACTGAAGCTTTCTTT. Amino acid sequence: CASRRGTANTEAFF.

CDR3 nucleotides: TGTGCCAGCAGTGAAGGACAGGCGGGCAAAAACATTCAGTACTTC. This encodes CASSEGQAGKNIQYF. V usage is TRBV6-1 and J usage is TRBJ2-4; D may be TRBD1 (6 bases). This CDR3 spans 15 amino acids. V lost 1 base, J lost 3 bases, and 10 bases lay in between. Germline loops: CDR1 MNHNS, CDR2 SASEGT.

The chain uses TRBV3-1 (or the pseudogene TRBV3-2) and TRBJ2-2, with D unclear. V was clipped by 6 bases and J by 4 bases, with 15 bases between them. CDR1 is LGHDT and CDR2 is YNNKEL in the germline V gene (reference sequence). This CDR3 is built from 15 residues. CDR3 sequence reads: CASRHLLSGTGELFF. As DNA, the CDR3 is TGTGCCAGCAGGCACCTCCTGTCGGGCACCGGGGAGCTGTTTTTT.